Reported below is one T cell receptor (beta chain). The antigen remains unidentified. The CDR3 sequence is 14 residues long. With V trimmed by 4 bases and J by 4 bases, 4 bases remained unmatched. The germline CDR1 and CDR2 sequences are SGHRS and YFSETQ. The sample comes from a study of response to subunit inactivated influenza vaccine. TCRdb processed the RT-PCR reads anew with MiXCR; each CDR3 protein has one entry. The repertoire has about 190,000 distinct CDR3 sequences, over 13% of them found once; the top ten carry 26%. Study observations and caveats: The authors proposed limited new T cell recruitment per seasonal influenza vaccination.

The clonotype originates from a man in his fifties who received an inactivated influenza vaccine. Specimen: CD8+ T cells sorted from PBMCs, collected roughly 5 days after vaccination. The chain employs TRBV5-1 and TRBJ2-2, with TRBD1 identical over 7 bases. The CDR3 sequence: CASSPGQATGELFF. The CDR3 DNA reads TGCGCCAGCAGCCCCGGACAGGCCACCGGGGAGCTGTTTTTT.